The 17 T cell receptor beta chains listed next were all sequenced from one sample in a study of T cells in Graves' hyperthyroidism and ophthalmopathy. RNA transcripts served as the template for amplifying TCR beta CDR3 regions. HTBI primers were employed in a first-round RT-PCR of the TCR CDR3. Via MiXCR, TCRdb re-called the multiplex PCR reads, giving one row per CDR3 protein. The sample has 490,000 or so distinct CDR3 sequences, roughly 21% seen once; the top ten hold roughly 47%. What was sequenced was blood. The receptors stem from a man aged 40-49 years with Graves' ophthalmopathy.

The J gene is TRBJ2-7, the V gene TRBV29-1; a possible D gene is TRBD2 (6 bases). The CDR3 contains 15 residues. Germline lookup yields CDR1 SQVTM and CDR2 ANQGSEA. Trimming took off 0 bases at V and 4 bases at J, with 16 bases between the two ends. This CDR3 is CSVEDGRRGVYEQYF. Written as DNA, the CDR3 is TGCAGCGTTGAAGACGGACGGCGGGGAGTTTACGAGCAGTACTTC.

The genes are TRBV20-1 and TRBJ2-5; D remains ambiguous. The germline CDR1 and CDR2 sequences are DFQATT and SNEGSKA (reference sequence). This CDR3 region has 12 residues. V lost 2 bases and J 5 bases, leaving 9 bases between the germline ends. CDR3: CSARWQEETQYF. The CDR3 DNA sequence: TGCAGTGCTAGATGGCAGGAGGAGACCCAGTACTTC.

This clonotype was seen only a few times. The DNA of the CDR3 is TGCGCCAGCAGCCAAGAGAGGGGCACCGGGGAGCTGTTTTTT. Encoded protein: CASSQERGTGELFF. The rearrangement joins TRBV4-3 to TRBJ2-2, with D tentatively TRBD1 or TRBD2 (5 bases each). CDR1 LGHNA and CDR2 YSLEER come from the germline V gene. The germline V and J ends were trimmed by 0 bases and 4 bases, with 6 bases remaining between them. The CDR3 contains 14 residues.

A word on this clonotype: Germline and junction disagree at one end, which may indicate a read error. The chain joins TRBV27 to TRBJ2-3; D is unclear. The germline V gene has CDR1 MNHEY and CDR2 SMNVEV (reference sequence). There are 14 residues in the CDR3. The CDR3 DNA reads TGTGCCGGCAGTTTATTCGACCCTAGGGATACGCAGTATTTT. It codes for CAGSLFDPRDTQYF.

There are many counts of this clonotype. V and J are TRBV7-2 and TRBJ2-1; 9 bases are shared with TRBD2. Germline CDR1 reads SGHTA; CDR2 reads FQGNSA. V was pared by 3 bases and J by 6 bases, with 3 bases of the junction left unmatched. There are 14 residues in the CDR3. The DNA for the CDR3 is TGTGCCAGCAGCTTTGGCGGGAGGGGCAATGAGCAGTTCTTC. Its protein product is CASSFGGRGNEQFF.

The rearrangement uses TRBV5-1 and TRBJ2-7, with D maybe TRBD1 (6 bases). The DNA end favors TRBJ2-1, so the J call may be wrong. From germline, CDR1 is SGHRS and CDR2 YFSETQ. This CDR3 contains 16 residues. This CDR3 is CASSPRGQPLSYEQFF. In nucleotides, the CDR3 is TGCGCCAGCAGCCCGAGAGGACAGCCACTCTCCTACGAGCAGTTCTTC.

V usage is TRBV20-1 and J usage is TRBJ1-2; D gene unclear. The V gene lost 1 base and the J gene lost 4 bases, with 13 bases spanning the gap. Germline CDR1 DFQATT, CDR2 SNEGSKA (reference sequence). The CDR3 is 14 residues long. In DNA form, the CDR3 reads TGCAGTGCTAGAGCTCAAGAAAGTGGCTATGGCTACACCTTC. It yields the protein CSARAQESGYGYTF.

In this sample, this clonotype turned up many times. The chain couples TRBV28 to TRBJ1-1, with TRBD1 matching over 7 bases. Germline assignment: CDR1 MDHEN and CDR2 SYDVKM. Losses at the gene ends were 4 bases for V and 11 bases for J; bases not matched to a gene: 4. This CDR3 is 11 amino acids long. CDR3 nucleotide sequence: TGTGCCAGCAGTTACGACAGGGTTGCTTTCTTT. It is translated as CASSYDRVAFF.

V usage is TRBV6-2 or TRBV6-3 and J usage is TRBJ1-5; D may be TRBD1 (5 bases). Germline-derived CDR1 and CDR2 are MNHEY and SVGEGT. CDR3 length: 16 residues. V lost 1 base and J 2 bases, leaving 12 bases between the germline ends. The CDR3 protein is CASSYWIGEGNQPQHF. CDR3 coding DNA: TGTGCCAGCAGTTACTGGATAGGGGAAGGCAATCAGCCCCAGCATTTT.

This clonotype was observed a single time. The V and J genes are TRBV6-1 and TRBJ2-2; D is unclear. This CDR3 is built from 13 residues. Germline V CDR1 and CDR2: MNHNS, SASEGT. V was trimmed by 2 bases and J by 7 bases, leaving 8 bases between them. The CDR3 region has the DNA TGTGCCAGCAGTGAATTTTTAGTCGGGGAGCTGTTTTTT. Translating it yields CASSEFLVGELFF.

The sample holds one count of this clonotype. Germline is not matched at one junction end, which may reflect a read error. The rearrangement links TRBV4-2 to TRBJ2-1, with TRBD2 matching over 10 bases. CDR1 is LGHNA, CDR2 YNFKEQ, per germline. The CDR3 runs to 16 residues. As DNA, the CDR3 is TGTGCCACCAGCCAAGACGGGAGCGGGAGGGCTCAGGAGCAGTTCTTC. It encodes CATSQDGSGRAQEQFF.

Many counts were recorded for this clonotype. V gene TRBV6-1 combines with J gene TRBJ1-6; 9 bases are shared with TRBD1. Germline V gene sequence: CDR1 MNHNS, CDR2 SASEGT. With 6 bases clipped from V and 0 bases from J, the junction kept 3 bases outside the gene matches. The CDR3 loop spans 16 amino acids. This CDR3 is CASRRTGDSYNSPLHF. The CDR3 bases are TGTGCCAGCAGACGGACAGGGGACTCCTATAATTCACCCCTCCACTTT.

V and J are TRBV6-2 or TRBV6-3 and TRBJ2-2; maybe TRBD2 (5 bases). Per the germline V gene, CDR1 is MNHEY and CDR2 is SVGEGT. Trimming left V 7 bases short and J 7 bases short, with 13 bases between. The length of the CDR3 is 13 residues. The DNA for the CDR3 is TGTGCCAGCACCCAGAGGGCGGGCGGGGAGCTGTTTTTT. Its protein product is CASTQRAGGELFF.

CDR3 protein: CASSLWQGRANEQFF. In DNA, the CDR3 is TGTGCCAGCAGTTTATGGCAGGGGAGGGCGAATGAGCAGTTCTTC. The V gene is TRBV28, the J gene TRBJ2-1; possible D gene TRBD2, 7 bases. CDR3 length equals 15 residues. Germline V gene sequence: CDR1 MDHEN, CDR2 SYDVKM. V lost 0 bases to trimming and J lost 7 bases, with 13 bases between them.

This clonotype has a count of ten or more. The rearrangement uses TRBV4-1 and TRBJ2-7; 10 bases are a match to TRBD2. The CDR3 consists of 16 residues. In germline, CDR1 is MGHRA, CDR2 YSYEKL. V shed 4 bases and J 6 bases; nucleotides not matched to a gene: 12. The CDR3 DNA is TGCGCCAGCAGCCCGATTAGGCTAGCGGGAGAAAGCGAGCAGTACTTC. Its translation: CASSPIRLAGESEQYF.

On this clonotype: The CDR3 does not end in the conserved phenylalanine or tryptophan, so this is likely a read error. The V gene is TRBV9, the J gene TRBJ2-5; possible D gene TRBD2, 5 bases. CDR3 size: 14 residues. CDR1 is SGDLS, CDR2 YYNGEE, per germline. The ends were cut back, 3 bases at V and 1 base at J, with 10 bases in the middle. CDR3 in amino acids: CASSAYGIQETQYL. CDR3 sequence (DNA): TGTGCCAGCAGCGCTTACGGGATCCAAGAGACCCAGTACCTC.

There are a few counts of this clonotype. Possible read error: a much larger clone is one base away. This chain links TRBV7-2 with TRBJ2-2; D is perhaps TRBD2 (6 bases). The length of the CDR3 is 17 residues. Germline CDR1 SGHTA, CDR2 FQGNSA. V was trimmed by 7 bases and J by 7 bases, leaving 25 bases between them. CDR3 loop: CASNSKRLVGKGGELFF. Written as DNA, the CDR3 is TGTGCCAGCAACTCCAAACGACTAGTTGGAAAGGGCGGGGAGCTGTTTTTT.